Below are 24 T cell receptor beta chains sequenced from a single sample in a study of T cells in Graves' hyperthyroidism and ophthalmopathy. Amplified TCR beta CDR3 regions derived from RNA transcripts. The TCR CDR3 first-round RT-PCR relied on the HTBI primer set. TCRdb fed the multiplex PCR reads into MiXCR, producing one record per CDR3 protein. The sample has a few hundred thousand distinct CDR3 sequences; about 16% are singletons. Sequences were obtained from blood. The source of these receptors is a woman in her 30s with Graves' hyperthyroidism.

The chain carries TRBV24-1 and TRBJ2-1, with D maybe TRBD1 (5 bases). Germline lookup yields CDR1 KGHDR and CDR2 SFDVKD. The CDR3 sequence is 17 residues long. Trimming took 3 bases from V and 2 from J, leaving 16 bases between them. The CDR3 nucleotides are TGTGCCACCAGTGATCCGTCTTTAGGGGTAGCCTACAATGAGCAGTTCTTC. Its protein is CATSDPSLGVAYNEQFF.

The sample holds many counts of this clonotype. The chain employs TRBV27 and TRBJ2-5; D perhaps matches TRBD1 (7 bases). V was pared by 5 bases and J by 5 bases, with 21 bases between. The germline gives CDR1 MNHEY, CDR2 SMNVEV (reference sequence). The CDR3 runs 16 residues. The CDR3 protein is CASSLQFFQGGETQYF. The CDR3 DNA follows: TGTGCCAGCAGTCTACAGTTCTTTCAGGGGGGTGAGACCCAGTACTTC.

This clonotype was observed at least ten times. The chain employs TRBV6-5 and TRBJ2-5; 8 nucleotides line up with TRBD2. The V gene's germline CDR1 is MNHEY and CDR2 SVGAGI. Unmatched junction bases numbered 2, after V lost 0 bases and J lost 5 bases. This CDR3 is built from 14 residues. The CDR3 region has the DNA TGTGCCAGCAGTTACTCGAGACTAGCGGAGACCCAGTACTTC. Its translation is CASSYSRLAETQYF.

This clonotype showed up just a few times. This rearrangement joins TRBV12-3 or TRBV12-4 to TRBJ2-7; the match to TRBD1 covers 11 bases. V was pared by 7 bases and J by 2 bases, with 4 bases of the junction left unmatched. CDR3 size: 14 residues. The CDR3 protein is CASKPGQGAYEQYF. Here the CDR3 DNA reads TGTGCCAGCAAGCCGGGACAGGGGGCCTACGAGCAGTACTTC.

This clonotype occurred a few times. The J gene is TRBJ2-7, the V gene TRBV27, with TRBD1 matching 10 bases. Looked up from germline, CDR1 is MNHEY and CDR2 is SMNVEV (reference sequence). The CDR3 is made up of 15 amino acids. V was pared by 3 bases and J by 5 bases, with 7 bases of the junction left unmatched. CDR3 loop: CASSFGGQGGHEQYF. In DNA form, the CDR3 reads TGTGCCAGCAGTTTTGGAGGACAGGGGGGGCACGAGCAGTACTTC.

This clonotype was counted a few times. The chain joins TRBV25-1 to TRBJ1-3, with TRBD1 identical over 8 bases. J gave up 3 bases and V 1 base, and 11 bases lay outside the gene matches. The germline V gene encodes CDR1 MGHDK and CDR2 SYGVNS. The CDR3 spans 18 residues. Here the CDR3 reads CASSELGTGGKGGNTIYF. The CDR3 nucleotides are TGTGCCAGCAGTGAATTAGGAACAGGGGGTAAAGGTGGAAACACCATATATTTT.

The chain employs TRBV10-3 and TRBJ1-3; D is undetermined. V lost 5 bases and J 0 bases, leaving 14 bases between the germline ends. This CDR3 comprises 16 residues. The germline V gene encodes CDR1 ENHRY and CDR2 SYGVKD. CDR3 region: CAISPTAGASGNTIYF. CDR3 DNA: TGTGCCATCAGTCCTACGGCAGGTGCCTCTGGAAACACCATATATTTT.

This clonotype was picked up many times. The V and J genes are TRBV30 and TRBJ2-5; the match to TRBD2 covers 7 bases. CDR1 and CDR2 (germline): GTSNPN, SVGIG (reference sequence). The V gene end was trimmed by 5 bases and the J gene end by 4 bases; junction bases not matched to a gene: 4. The CDR3 consists of 12 residues. Here the CDR3 DNA reads TGTGCCTGGGGGGTAGCGGGAGAGACCCAGTACTTC. It specifies CAWGVAGETQYF.

The sample holds a few counts of this clonotype. V gene TRBV4-1 combines with J gene TRBJ1-1, with no clear D. V was trimmed by 3 bases and J by 1 base, leaving 15 bases between them. Germline V gene sequence: CDR1 MGHRA, CDR2 YSYEKL. This CDR3 is 16 amino acids long. The CDR3 sequence is CASSHAQTRQNTEAFF. CDR3 in DNA: TGCGCCAGCAGCCACGCCCAAACCCGACAGAACACTGAAGCTTTCTTT.

This clonotype has only a few counts. This chain links TRBV4-1 with TRBJ2-7; possibly TRBD1 for D (5 bases). V lost 1 base, J lost 4 bases, and 17 bases lay in between. The germline gives CDR1 MGHRA, CDR2 YSYEKL. This CDR3 contains 16 residues. DNA of the CDR3: TGCGCCAGCAGCCAAGCCGGGCAGGGTAGGTCTTACGAGCAGTACTTC. It yields the protein CASSQAGQGRSYEQYF.

The gene calls are TRBV15 and TRBJ2-7; D is possibly TRBD2 (5 bases). Germline values: CDR1 LNHNV, CDR2 YYDKDF (reference sequence). The ends were cut back, 0 bases at V and 4 bases at J, with 10 bases in the middle. The CDR3 length is 14 residues. CDR3 amino acids: CATSRDRRGYEQYF. CDR3 bases: TGTGCCACCAGCAGAGATCGCCGGGGTTACGAGCAGTACTTC.

V and J are TRBV7-9 and TRBJ2-7, with 7 positions matching TRBD1. The CDR3 has 14 residues. Per the germline V gene, CDR1 is SEHNR and CDR2 is FQNEAQ (reference sequence). The V gene end was trimmed by 5 bases and the J gene end by 4 bases; junction bases not matched to a gene: 8. In nucleotides, the CDR3 is TGTGCCAGCAGCCTGGAGAGGGGGCCTTACGAGCAGTACTTC. Residues: CASSLERGPYEQYF.

Only a few counts were recorded for this clonotype. The CDR3 DNA follows: TGCAGCGTTACACTAGCGGGAGAAAGTGAGCAGTTCTTC. Encoded protein: CSVTLAGESEQFF. The chain is built from TRBV29-1 and TRBJ2-1; the match to TRBD2 covers 11 bases. With 5 bases clipped from V and 9 bases from J, the junction kept 6 bases outside the gene matches. The CDR3 is 13 amino acids. Germline loops: CDR1 SQVTM, CDR2 ANQGSEA.

This clonotype was observed a handful of times. J is TRBJ1-4 and V is TRBV5-1, with D tentatively TRBD1 (5 bases). The CDR3 runs to 14 residues. The germline V gene has CDR1 SGHRS and CDR2 YFSETQ. The V end was cut by 0 bases, the J end by 4 bases, with 7 bases between. The DNA for the CDR3 is TGCGCCAGCAGCTTGGGGACACTTAATGAAAAACTGTTTTTT. It is translated as CASSLGTLNEKLFF.

This clonotype has a count of ten or more. The chain combines TRBV20-1 with TRBJ2-7, with D possibly being TRBD1 (5 bases). V lost 6 bases, J lost 0 bases, and 12 bases lay in between. The CDR3 loop spans 13 amino acids. The germline V gene encodes CDR1 DFQATT and CDR2 SNEGSKA (reference sequence). CDR3 loop: CSAPPQGSYEQYF. In DNA form, the CDR3 reads TGCAGTGCACCCCCCCAGGGCTCCTACGAGCAGTACTTC.

The table lists this clonotype with a few counts. The genes are TRBV9 and TRBJ1-1; D is possibly TRBD1 (6 bases). The CDR3 sequence is 14 residues long. Germline V lookup: CDR1 SGDLS, CDR2 YYNGEE. V was trimmed by 4 bases and J by 1 base, leaving 11 bases between them. This CDR3 is CASSPTGQNTEAFF. In nucleotides, the CDR3 is TGTGCCAGCAGCCCTACGGGACAGAACACTGAAGCTTTCTTT.

This clonotype has at least ten counts. The genes are TRBV9 and TRBJ1-2; maybe TRBD1 (5 bases). The length of the CDR3 is 17 residues. Germline V gene data show CDR1 as SGDLS and CDR2 as YYNGEE. Trimming took 0 bases from V and 5 from J, leaving 20 bases between them. The chain's CDR3 is CASSVVGRPGRRYGYTF. The CDR3 DNA reads TGTGCCAGCAGCGTAGTAGGGCGACCGGGACGGCGGTATGGCTACACCTTC.

In this sample, this clonotype turned up many times. This chain connects TRBV4-1 to TRBJ1-1; TRBD1 is a possible D gene (6 bases). Between the trimmed V and J ends, which lost 0 bases and 3 bases, there was a span of 11 bases. The CDR3 has 15 amino acids. The germline CDR1 and CDR2 sequences are MGHRA and YSYEKL. The CDR3 is CASSQDDYRDTEAFF. The CDR3 bases are TGCGCCAGCAGCCAAGATGATTACAGGGACACTGAAGCTTTCTTT.

This clonotype came up a few times. This rearrangement joins TRBV29-1 to TRBJ1-2; TRBD1 aligns across 8 bases. The V and J ends lost 4 bases and 8 bases, in that order; junction bases with no gene match: 6. The CDR3 spans 12 residues. CDR1 SQVTM and CDR2 ANQGSEA come from the germline V gene. The CDR3 DNA reads as TGCAGCGTTGGGTTTCGGGACAGGGGCTACACCTTC. Amino acids: CSVGFRDRGYTF.

This clonotype was counted at least ten times. The chain joins TRBV6-1 to TRBJ2-2, with D possibly matching TRBD1 (6 bases). The CDR3 spans 15 residues. Trimming shortened V by 5 bases and J by 6 bases, and 16 bases separated the two germline ends. Germline lookup yields CDR1 MNHNS and CDR2 SASEGT. The CDR3 spells CASSSWTVFPGELFF. The CDR3 nucleotides read TGTGCCAGCAGTAGTTGGACAGTCTTTCCCGGGGAGCTGTTTTTT.

This clonotype was seen more than once but under ten times. The chain carries TRBV13 and TRBJ2-4, with D perhaps being TRBD1 or TRBD2 (5 bases each). The CDR3 sequence is 16 residues long. CDR1 and CDR2 (germline): PRHDT, FYEKMQ (reference sequence). Trimming stripped 5 bases from V and 2 bases from J, with 16 bases between. The CDR3 DNA follows: TGTGCCAGCAGCATCAGAACCGGGACGCCCAAAAACATTCAGTACTTC. This codes for CASSIRTGTPKNIQYF.

This clonotype was found many times. The chain links TRBV20-1 to TRBJ2-5, with TRBD1 matching 9 bases. V dropped 6 bases and J dropped 5; count of bases not matched to a gene: 7. From germline, CDR1 is DFQATT and CDR2 SNEGSKA (reference sequence). The CDR3 totals 13 residues. The CDR3 here is CSALGQGGETQYF. CDR3 coding DNA: TGCAGTGCCTTGGGACAGGGTGGGGAGACCCAGTACTTC.

This clonotype was seen repeatedly, ten times or more. V and J are TRBV20-1 and TRBJ2-1, with no clear D. Per the germline V gene, CDR1 is DFQATT and CDR2 is SNEGSKA (reference sequence). This CDR3 spans 15 amino acids. V was cut by 0 bases and J by 0 bases, with 9 bases left in between. CDR3 in amino acids: CSARDRRNSYNEQFF. Written as DNA, the CDR3 is TGCAGTGCTAGAGATAGGCGGAACTCCTACAATGAGCAGTTCTTC.

This sequence joins TRBV4-2 and TRBJ1-6, with D unresolved. V was clipped by 0 bases and J by 8 bases, with 14 bases between them. This CDR3 has 16 amino acids. Per germline, CDR1 LGHNA and CDR2 YNFKEQ. CDR3 coding DNA: TGTGCCAGCAGCCAAGATCTGAGGCAGGCCGATTCACCCCTCCACTTT. The encoded protein is CASSQDLRQADSPLHF.